This T cell receptor (beta chain) was sequenced during a study of cytomegalovirus exposure and HLA in healthy donors. Turning to the study itself: Researchers found that about 84% of almost 400 genotyped donors fell within the Caucasian-associated ancestry cluster. The study's findings and limits: On later analysis, the bulk of CMV-associated TCR beta chains appeared to be HLA-restricted. Versus the roughly 670-donor mean, an Asian-associated ancestry cluster reportedly showed fewer N-insertions in a later analysis.

This clone appeared a single time. Its specificity is unknown. Germline CDR1 and CDR2: MNHEY and SMNVEV (reference sequence). The CDR3 covers 15 residues. Trimming removed 5 bases at V and 3 bases at J, with 17 bases between. Vbeta (60) and Jbeta (13) primers were used in the PCR. The table came from immunoSEQ multiplex PCR; TCRdb's copy has only in-frame clones and leaves some out. The sample consists of about 200,000 clones, about 80% of them appearing once. The TCR comes from a man in his thirties or forties in good health and CMV-seronegative. The J gene is TRBJ2-7, the V gene TRBV27; maybe TRBD1 (6 bases). The sequenced sample was PBMCs. The CDR3 sequence: CASSPRDTAYYEQYF. The CDR3 nucleotides read TGTGCCAGCAGTCCCCGGGACACCGCCTACTACGAGCAGTACTTC.